A single sample is the source of the 23 T cell receptor beta chains below, sequenced in a study of Ad26.COV2.S vaccination and SARS-CoV-2 variants. Treatment reported: 15 to 20 received Ad26.COV2.S at low or high dose, single or two shots; five or six received placebo; per-sample allocation not given. Vaccine and placebo recipients were sampled on day 63 after the first injection. This table comes from immunoSEQ multiplex PCR, and its TCRdb copy is limited to in-frame clones, with some not included. Of some 300,000 clones listed, 85% are singletons. The sample was peripheral blood, taken in a trial of Ad26.COV2.S vaccine versus placebo. These receptors were obtained from a person aged 18-60 years who received the Ad26.COV2.S COVID-19 vaccine or a placebo.

The J gene is TRBJ1-5, the V gene TRBV10-1; the match to TRBD1 covers 7 bases. Per germline, CDR1 WNHNN and CDR2 SYGVQD (reference sequence). The ends lost 2 bases at V and 0 bases at J; junction bases unmatched: 4. The CDR3 is 16 amino acids. As DNA, the CDR3 is TGCGCCAGCAGTGAGGACAGGGCTTATAGCAATCAGCCCCAGCATTTT. This gives the protein CASSEDRAYSNQPQHF.

The genes are TRBV9 and TRBJ1-1, with D perhaps matching TRBD1 (5 bases). The ends were cut back, 0 bases at V and 4 bases at J, with 13 bases in the middle. The CDR3 is made up of 15 amino acids. Germline CDR1 is SGDLS and CDR2 is YYNGEE. CDR3 loop: CASSVGGGATTEAFF. CDR3 DNA sequence: TGTGCCAGCAGCGTAGGAGGAGGGGCTACCACTGAAGCTTTCTTT. Complete variable domain (other parts from reference TRBV9 and TRBJ1-1): DSGVTQTPKHLITATGQRVTLRCSPRSGDLSVYWYQQSLDQGLQFLIQYYNGEERAKGNILERFSAQQFPDLHSELNLSSLELGDSALYFCASSVGGGATTEAFFGQGTRLTVV.

V usage is TRBV7-9 and J usage is TRBJ2-3; D ambiguous. The CDR3 loop spans 16 amino acids. V lost 2 bases and J lost 2, with 14 bases in between. The germline V gene has CDR1 SEHNR and CDR2 FQNEAQ (reference sequence). CDR3 region: CASSLRQTASTDTQYF. CDR3 nucleotide sequence: TGTGCCAGCAGCTTAAGGCAAACGGCGTCCACAGATACGCAGTATTTT.

The V gene is TRBV7-6, the J gene TRBJ1-5; no clear D. Trimming left V 1 base short and J 0 bases short, with 7 bases between. This CDR3 comprises 15 residues. Germline values: CDR1 SGHVS, CDR2 FNYEAQ. The CDR3 loop reads CASSLDGYSNQPQHF. CDR3 nucleotides: TGTGCCAGCAGCTTAGACGGATATAGCAATCAGCCCCAGCATTTT.

This clone has only one observation. V usage is TRBV30 and J usage is TRBJ2-5, with a weak D call TRBD2 (5 bases). This CDR3 region has 12 residues. Trimming shortened V by 5 bases and J by 5 bases, and 12 bases separated the two germline ends. CDR1 is GTSNPN, CDR2 SVGIG, per germline (reference sequence). The CDR3 DNA reads TGTGCCTGGGCCCTTCGGGGTGAGACCCAGTACTTC. Protein: CAWALRGETQYF. The full variable domain, in which reference TRBV30 and TRBJ2-5 provide the parts outside the CDR3, is SQTIHQWPATLVQPVGSPLSLECTVEGTSNPNLYWYRQAAGRGLQLLFYSVGIGQISSEVPQNLSASRPQDRQFILSSKKLLLSDSGFYLCAWALRGETQYFGPGTRLLVL.

The chain links TRBV5-1 to TRBJ2-7; D is uncertain. Germline V lookup: CDR1 SGHRS, CDR2 YFSETQ. V lost 2 bases, J lost 0 bases, and 18 bases lay in between. The CDR3 runs 17 residues. The CDR3 coding sequence is TGCGCCAGCAGCTTTACCCAGACGGCCTCAACCTCCTACGAGCAGTACTTC. Its protein product is CASSFTQTASTSYEQYF.

The V call is TRBV29-1, the J call TRBJ1-4; no clear D. Germline lookup yields CDR1 SQVTM and CDR2 ANQGSEA. V was trimmed by 6 bases and J by 7 bases, leaving 18 bases between them. The length of the CDR3 is 14 residues. CDR3 in amino acids: CSVSGSRGGEKLFF. In DNA, the CDR3 is TGCAGCGTCTCCGGGTCCCGGGGTGGTGAAAAACTGTTTTTT.

V usage is TRBV11-2 and J usage is TRBJ2-1; 9 bases are shared with TRBD1. The CDR3 is 13 residues long. J lost 12 bases, V lost 6 bases, and 9 bases had no gene match. Germline lookup yields CDR1 SGHAT and CDR2 FQNNGV. The CDR3 DNA sequence: TGTGCCAGCAGGGACAGGGGAATAGGTGGGCAGTTCTTC. Amino acids: CASRDRGIGGQFF.

The chain joins TRBV9 to TRBJ2-7; 7 bases fit TRBD1. V was clipped by 3 bases and J by 3 bases; unmatched bases: 3. CDR3 size: 13 residues. Germline loops: CDR1 SGDLS, CDR2 YYNGEE. This CDR3 is CASSGQGVYEQYF. The DNA of the CDR3 is TGTGCCAGCAGCGGACAGGGTGTCTACGAGCAGTACTTC.

The chain couples TRBV6-5 to TRBJ1-2; D is undetermined. The CDR3 is 14 amino acids. The germline CDR1 and CDR2 sequences are MNHEY and SVGAGI. Trimming took 4 bases from V and 5 from J, leaving 14 bases between them. For the CDR3, the DNA is TGTGCCAGCAGTTCTGTAAGAGGGTTGTATGGCTACACCTTC. Amino acid sequence: CASSSVRGLYGYTF.

This chain uses TRBV7-8 with TRBJ1-5; 9 bases match TRBD1. CDR1 and CDR2 (germline): SGHVS, FQNEAQ. V shed 5 bases and J 5 bases; nucleotides not matched to a gene: 7. CDR3 size: 15 residues. The CDR3 coding sequence is TGTGCCAGCAGCCCGGACAGGGGAGGATATCAGCCCCAGCATTTT. Translated, it gives CASSPDRGGYQPQHF.

The chain carries TRBV5-1 and TRBJ1-4; no reliable D call. Germline V gives CDR1 SGHRS, CDR2 YFSETQ. The CDR3 consists of 10 residues. V lost 2 bases to trimming and J lost 7 bases, with 0 bases between them. CDR3 sequence: CASSFEKLFF. The CDR3 DNA reads as TGCGCCAGCAGCTTTGAAAAACTGTTTTTT. The full variable domain, rest sourced from reference TRBV5-1 and TRBJ1-4, is KAGVTQTPRYLIKTRGQQVTLSCSPISGHRSVSWYQQTPGQGLQFLFEYFSETQRNKGNFPGRFSGRQFSNSRSEMNVSTLELGDSALYLCASSFEKLFFGSGTQLSVL.

In the case of this clone: The identical CDR3 is also encoded by other nucleotide sequences in the sample. The chain uses TRBV5-1 and TRBJ1-1, with TRBD1 matching over 10 bases. The germline V gene encodes CDR1 SGHRS and CDR2 YFSETQ. J was trimmed by 3 bases and V by 5 bases; bases with no gene match: 4. The CDR3 length is 14 residues. The CDR3 loop is CASSSGTGDTEAFF. The CDR3, as DNA: TGCGCCAGCAGTTCCGGGACAGGGGACACTGAAGCTTTCTTT.

This clone was seen more than once but under ten times. CDR3 in DNA: TGCGCCAGCAGACCCGACAGGGCCGGCGTCGGGGAGCTGTTTTTT. Amino acids: CASRPDRAGVGELFF. This chain connects TRBV5-1 to TRBJ2-2, with 7 positions matching TRBD1. CDR3 length: 15 amino acids. The trim removed 5 bases at V and 7 bases at J, leaving 11 bases unmatched. CDR1 is SGHRS and CDR2 is YFSETQ in the germline V gene.

V is TRBV25-1 and J is TRBJ1-6; D perhaps matches TRBD1 (5 bases). The CDR3 is made up of 14 amino acids. Trimming cost V 5 bases and J 4 bases, with 9 bases left between them. Germline V gene lookup returns CDR1 MGHDK and CDR2 SYGVNS. The CDR3: CASSSQGYNSPLHF. The CDR3, as DNA: TGTGCCAGCAGTTCGCAGGGATATAATTCACCCCTCCACTTT. The full variable domain, with the rest looked up from reference TRBV25-1 and TRBJ1-6, is EADIYQTPRYLVIGTGKKITLECSQTMGHDKMYWYQQDPGMELHLIHYSYGVNSTEKGDLSSESTVSRIRTEHFPLTLESARPSHTSQYLCASSSQGYNSPLHFGNGTRLTVT.

This clone was counted a few times. The gene calls are TRBV27 and TRBJ2-3, with a tentative D call TRBD2 (5 bases). Germline V CDR1 and CDR2: MNHEY, SMNVEV (reference sequence). The germline V and J ends were trimmed by 4 bases and 0 bases, with 11 bases remaining between them. The CDR3 has 15 residues. CDR3 in DNA: TGTGCCAGCAGTTCAGCGGCAGCTAGCACAGATACGCAGTATTTT. Its translation is CASSSAAASTDTQYF.

The chain uses TRBV29-1 and TRBJ2-4; TRBD2 matches at 9 bases. Unmatched junction bases numbered 10, after V lost 3 bases and J lost 7 bases. The germline V gene has CDR1 SQVTM and CDR2 ANQGSEA. The CDR3 is 15 residues long. The CDR3 nucleotides are TGCAGCGTTGACGGTTTGCGGGGGGGCAGCAACATTCAGTACTTC. It specifies CSVDGLRGGSNIQYF.

The chain joins TRBV5-4 to TRBJ1-1; tentatively, D is TRBD1 (5 bases). The CDR3 is 14 residues long. Germline CDR1 SGHNT, CDR2 YYREEE (reference sequence). Trimming cost V 0 bases and J 2 bases, with 8 bases left between them. CDR3 DNA: TGTGCCAGCAGCTTGGGTGGGGCAAACACTGAAGCTTTCTTT. This codes for CASSLGGANTEAFF.

This clone was seen a few times. J is TRBJ2-3 and V is TRBV27, with TRBD2 matching 8 bases. The length of the CDR3 is 15 residues. The V and J ends lost 5 bases and 4 bases, in that order; junction bases with no gene match: 8. CDR1 and CDR2 (germline): MNHEY, SMNVEV (reference sequence). The CDR3 reads CASSPISGVADTQYF. CDR3 DNA: TGTGCCAGCAGTCCCATTAGCGGGGTGGCAGATACGCAGTATTTT.

The V call is TRBV5-1, the J call TRBJ2-7; a possible D gene is TRBD1 (6 bases). Germline V gene sequence: CDR1 SGHRS, CDR2 YFSETQ. CDR3 size: 15 residues. Trimming took off 5 bases at V and 0 bases at J, with 15 bases between the two ends. The CDR3 nucleotides are TGCGCCAGCAGTACACCGGACAGAAGCTCCTACGAGCAGTACTTC. Protein: CASSTPDRSSYEQYF.

This clone was detected a few times. The V gene is TRBV2, the J gene TRBJ2-7; D is unresolved. The V gene lost 0 bases and the J gene lost 3 bases, with 21 bases spanning the gap. Looked up from germline, CDR1 is SNHLY and CDR2 is FYNNEI. CDR3 size: 18 residues. CDR3 amino acids: CASSEAGPWETLGYEQYF. DNA of the CDR3: TGTGCCAGCAGTGAAGCAGGACCGTGGGAAACCTTGGGCTACGAGCAGTACTTC.

This chain connects TRBV2 to TRBJ1-2; 8 bases fit TRBD1. Germline V lookup: CDR1 SNHLY, CDR2 FYNNEI. The CDR3 contains 14 residues. The ends lost 1 base at V and 4 bases at J; junction bases unmatched: 2. DNA of the CDR3: TGTGCCAGCAGTGAAGGGGGACAGGTCTATGGCTACACCTTC. Translating gives CASSEGGQVYGYTF.

This chain connects TRBV3-1 (or the pseudogene TRBV3-2) to TRBJ2-1; D may be TRBD2 (5 bases). The CDR3 extends over 14 amino acids. Trimming shortened V by 2 bases and J by 8 bases, and 13 bases separated the two germline ends. Germline loops: CDR1 LGHDT, CDR2 YNNKEL (reference sequence). Here the CDR3 DNA reads TGTGCCAGCAGCCAAAAAGGGAGTCGCGATGAGCAGTTCTTC. As protein: CASSQKGSRDEQFF.